One and the same sample provided the 30 T cell receptor beta chains below, sequenced in a study of blood T cell repertoires in COVID-19. Some clones are missing from TCRdb's copy, which holds only in-frame ones; the method was immunoSEQ multiplex PCR. The data hold 250,000 or so clones, with almost 85% observed a single time. The sample taken for sequencing was peripheral blood. Source of these receptors: a man aged 50-59 years with acute or convalescent COVID-19.

The gene calls are TRBV11-3 and TRBJ2-1, with TRBD2 matching over 12 bases. Germline trimming cut 0 bases from V and 3 bases from J; bases unmatched to any gene: 3. Germline lookup yields CDR1 SGHNT and CDR2 YENEEA. The CDR3 contains 17 residues. CDR3 amino acids: CASSLDPTSGSYNEQFF. Here the CDR3 DNA reads TGTGCCAGCAGCTTAGATCCGACTAGCGGGAGCTACAATGAGCAGTTCTTC.

This clone was seen only a few times. The gene calls are TRBV9 and TRBJ1-1, with 9 nucleotides matching TRBD1. CDR3 length: 15 residues. Unmatched junction bases numbered 5, after V lost 4 bases and J lost 1 base. The germline CDR1 and CDR2 sequences are SGDLS and YYNGEE. The CDR3 region is CASSPRTGENTEAFF. The CDR3 DNA is TGTGCCAGCAGCCCTCGGACAGGGGAGAACACTGAAGCTTTCTTT.

DNA for the CDR3: TGTGCCAGCAGCTCCGGGACAGGGGAGGGGGAGCAGTACTTC. Its protein is CASSSGTGEGEQYF. The V call is TRBV7-8, the J call TRBJ2-7; 10 bases are shared with TRBD1. V dropped 4 bases and J dropped 7; count of bases not matched to a gene: 7. The CDR3 consists of 14 residues. The V gene's germline CDR1 is SGHVS and CDR2 FQNEAQ. Complete variable domain (other parts from reference TRBV7-8 and TRBJ2-7): GAGVSQSPRYKVAKRGQDVALRCDPISGHVSLFWYQQALGQGPEFLTYFQNEAQLDKSGLPSDRFFAERPEGSVSTLKIQRTQQEDSAVYLCASSSGTGEGEQYFGPGTRLTVT.

This chain links TRBV27 with TRBJ2-3; 9 bases are a match to TRBD2. The CDR3 has 16 amino acids. The J segment lost 2 bases and the V segment lost 6 bases, leaving 9 bases of the junction unmatched. Per the germline V gene, CDR1 is MNHEY and CDR2 is SMNVEV (reference sequence). The CDR3: CASSHRGGAATDTQYF. The CDR3 DNA sequence: TGTGCCAGCAGCCATCGCGGGGGGGCCGCCACAGATACGCAGTATTTT.

The genes are TRBV5-1 and TRBJ2-3, with 8 bases fitting TRBD2. The CDR3 covers 15 residues. The germline CDR1 and CDR2 sequences are SGHRS and YFSETQ. The V and J ends lost 3 bases and 5 bases, in that order; junction bases with no gene match: 8. The CDR3 coding sequence is TGCGCCAGCAGCTCTGGTAGCGGGGCCATAGATACGCAGTATTTT. Translation gives CASSSGSGAIDTQYF.

The chain joins TRBV7-9 to TRBJ2-4; 9 bases match TRBD1. Per the germline V gene, CDR1 is SEHNR and CDR2 is FQNEAQ (reference sequence). Losses at the gene ends were 5 bases for V and 8 bases for J; bases not matched to a gene: 10. This CDR3 is 15 amino acids long. The DNA for the CDR3 is TGTGCCAGCAGCCCCCCGGGACAGGGAAGGGACATTCAGTACTTC. This encodes CASSPPGQGRDIQYF.

This clone was seen more than once but under ten times. The chain is built from TRBV7-6 and TRBJ2-7; D is perhaps TRBD1 (6 bases). This CDR3 is 15 amino acids long. V was cut by 0 bases and J by 6 bases, with 15 bases left in between. In germline, CDR1 is SGHVS, CDR2 FNYEAQ. This CDR3 is CASSLAAGVVGEQYF. Here the CDR3 DNA reads TGTGCCAGCAGCTTAGCGGCAGGGGTGGTAGGCGAGCAGTACTTC.

CDR3 nucleotide sequence: TGTGCCAGCAGCTTGCGACAGGGTGGAGGAAACACCATATATTTT. Protein: CASSLRQGGGNTIYF. The chain joins TRBV5-4 to TRBJ1-3, with TRBD1 matching 7 bases. The V segment lost 1 base and the J segment 4 bases; nucleotides outside the gene matches: 5. CDR3 length: 15 amino acids. CDR1 SGHNT and CDR2 YYREEE come from the germline V gene (reference sequence). Full variable domain (missing parts from reference TRBV5-4 and TRBJ1-3): ETGVTQSPTHLIKTRGQQVTLRCSSQSGHNTVSWYQQALGQGPQFIFQYYREEENGRGNFPPRFSGLQFPNYSSELNVNALELDDSALYLCASSLRQGGGNTIYFGEGSWLTVV.

The rearrangement uses TRBV3-1 (or the pseudogene TRBV3-2) and TRBJ2-6, with D perhaps matching TRBD1 (6 bases). Per the germline V gene, CDR1 is LGHDT and CDR2 is YNNKEL (reference sequence). Deletions cut 3 bases from V and 1 base from J, with 13 bases between. The length of the CDR3 is 17 residues. In DNA form, the CDR3 reads TGTGCCAGCAGCCAGCAGGGGAGAGGGTCTGGGGCCAACGTCCTGACTTTC. This translates into CASSQQGRGSGANVLTF.

CDR3 loop: CASSLGGTGELFF. For the CDR3, the DNA is TGTGCCAGCAGCCTCGGGGGAACCGGGGAGCTGTTTTTT. The chain recombines TRBV3-1 (or the pseudogene TRBV3-2) with TRBJ2-2, with D perhaps TRBD2 (6 bases). The CDR3 length is 13 residues. Germline V gene lookup returns CDR1 LGHDT and CDR2 YNNKEL (reference sequence). V was trimmed by 4 bases and J by 5 bases, leaving 8 bases between them.

The chain combines TRBV5-4 with TRBJ2-7, with a tentative D call TRBD1 (7 bases). From germline, CDR1 is SGHNT and CDR2 YYREEE (reference sequence). Trimming pared 3 bases from V and 1 base from J, leaving 17 bases between. This CDR3 comprises 16 residues. The CDR3 sequence is CASSWGAGTESYEQYF. Written as DNA, the CDR3 is TGTGCCAGCAGCTGGGGGGCCGGGACAGAGTCCTACGAGCAGTACTTC.

This clone was picked up one time. V usage is TRBV5-1 and J usage is TRBJ2-7, with D maybe TRBD2 (5 bases). The CDR3 loop spans 17 amino acids. Trimming shortened V by 0 bases and J by 4 bases, and 20 bases separated the two germline ends. Germline V gives CDR1 SGHRS, CDR2 YFSETQ. CDR3 amino acids: CASSLAVPGNLLYEQYF. The DNA of the CDR3 is TGCGCCAGCAGCTTGGCCGTTCCGGGGAATCTGCTGTACGAGCAGTACTTC.

The genes are TRBV7-9 and TRBJ1-2; D is uncertain. This CDR3 is built from 16 residues. Germline CDR1 SEHNR, CDR2 FQNEAQ (reference sequence). V was pared by 6 bases and J by 6 bases, with 23 bases between. This CDR3 reads CASSFTDVGVMDGYTF. CDR3 sequence (DNA): TGTGCCAGCAGTTTTACGGATGTCGGGGTAATGGATGGCTACACCTTC. Supplemented by reference TRBV7-9 and TRBJ1-2, the full variable domain reads DTGVSQNPRHKITKRGQNVTFRCDPISEHNRLYWYRQTLGQGPEFLTYFQNEAQLEKSRLLSDRFSAERPKGSFSTLEIQRTEQGDSAMYLCASSFTDVGVMDGYTFGSGTRLTVV.

The gene calls are TRBV15 and TRBJ1-2; D is perhaps TRBD1 (6 bases). Trimming stripped 0 bases from V and 8 bases from J, with 22 bases between. The CDR3 extends over 17 amino acids. Germline loops: CDR1 LNHNV, CDR2 YYDKDF (reference sequence). In DNA form, the CDR3 reads TGTGCCACCAGCAGAGATTCTTTCCCGAGACAGGTCTACGGCTACACCTTC. Amino acid sequence: CATSRDSFPRQVYGYTF. Looking up the rest from reference TRBV15 and TRBJ1-2 gives the full variable domain: DAMVIQNPRYQVTQFGKPVTLSCSQTLNHNVMYWYQQKSSQAPKLLFHYYDKDFNNEADTPDNFQSRRPNTSFCFLDIRSPGLGDTAMYLCATSRDSFPRQVYGYTFGSGTRLTVV.

In its sample, this clone was seen once. The chain has TRBV4-1 and TRBJ2-1, with 9 nucleotides matching TRBD2. Trimming at V came to 6 bases and at J to 7 bases, leaving 13 bases not matched to a gene. CDR1 and CDR2 from the germline V gene are MGHRA and YSYEKL. The CDR3 covers 16 residues. The CDR3 sequence: CASRPNGLAPLNEQFF. CDR3 DNA sequence: TGCGCCAGCAGACCTAACGGACTAGCGCCTTTGAATGAGCAGTTCTTC.

The chain links TRBV27 to TRBJ2-2, with a weak D call TRBD2 (7 bases). The CDR3 length is 18 residues. V was cut by 3 bases and J by 0 bases, with 17 bases left in between. Germline CDR1 MNHEY, CDR2 SMNVEV (reference sequence). For the CDR3, the DNA is TGTGCCAGCAGTTTGAGGGGGGGTGGGAGCTCGAACACCGGGGAGCTGTTTTTT. It specifies CASSLRGGGSSNTGELFF.

The chain is built from TRBV5-1 and TRBJ2-5; D might be TRBD2 (5 bases). Germline V lookup: CDR1 SGHRS, CDR2 YFSETQ. V lost 1 base to trimming and J lost 4 bases, with 14 bases between them. The CDR3 is made up of 15 amino acids. CDR3 in amino acids: CASSLPRGEGETQYF. The CDR3 nucleotides are TGCGCCAGCAGCTTGCCCCGGGGTGAGGGAGAGACCCAGTACTTC.

The V and J genes are TRBV6-5 and TRBJ2-1; 10 bases map to TRBD2. V lost 7 bases and J lost 4; bases outside the gene matches: 4. CDR3 length: 14 amino acids. The germline CDR1 and CDR2 sequences are MNHEY and SVGAGI. The DNA of the CDR3 is TGTGCCAGCATACCTAGCGGGGGATACAATGAGCAGTTCTTC. Translating it yields CASIPSGGYNEQFF.

V gene TRBV5-4 combines with J gene TRBJ2-4; D possibly corresponds to TRBD2 (5 bases). V lost 0 bases and J lost 0, with 10 bases in between. Germline CDR1 reads SGHNT; CDR2 reads YYREEE (reference sequence). The CDR3 contains 16 residues. DNA of the CDR3: TGTGCCAGCAGCTTGGAGGAGGATCTAGCCAAAAACATTCAGTACTTC. Translation: CASSLEEDLAKNIQYF.

This rearrangement joins TRBV5-1 to TRBJ1-6, with TRBD1 identical over 9 bases. In germline, CDR1 is SGHRS, CDR2 YFSETQ. CDR3 length equals 16 residues. V shed 0 bases and J 7 bases; nucleotides not matched to a gene: 5. The CDR3 bases are TGCGCCAGCAGCTTGGGACAGGGGGTTTACAATTCACCCCTCCACTTT. This encodes CASSLGQGVYNSPLHF.

V is TRBV10-3 and J is TRBJ2-7; 11 bases align to TRBD2. From germline, CDR1 is ENHRY and CDR2 SYGVKD. The CDR3 runs 17 residues. Trimming cost V 4 bases and J 1 base; bases outside gene matches: 9. DNA for the CDR3: TGTGCCATCAGTGTGTTAGCGGGAGGGCCTGATTCCTACGAGCAGTACTTC. Translating gives CAISVLAGGPDSYEQYF.

The CDR3 nucleotides are TGTGCCAGTCTAGCGAACACTGAAGCTTTCTTT. The encoded protein is CASLANTEAFF. The chain links TRBV6-6 to TRBJ1-1; D remains unclear. V lost 9 bases, J lost 1 base, and 6 bases lay in between. Germline V gene sequence: CDR1 MNHNY, CDR2 SVGAGI (reference sequence). This CDR3 contains 11 residues.

In this sample, this clone turned up once. This chain uses TRBV7-3 with TRBJ2-7; a possible D gene is TRBD2 (6 bases). This CDR3 is built from 15 residues. Germline V lookup: CDR1 SGHTA, CDR2 FQGTGA. V was pared by 5 bases and J by 4 bases, with 18 bases between. The CDR3 is CASSAKSGVGYEQYF. DNA of the CDR3: TGTGCCAGCAGCGCGAAGTCGGGGGTCGGTTACGAGCAGTACTTC.

The rearrangement joins TRBV12-3 or TRBV12-4 to TRBJ2-7; D not certain. The CDR3 has 12 residues. Between the trimmed V and J ends, which lost 6 bases and 2 bases, there was a span of 8 bases. The CDR3 here is CASRRHAYEQYF. Here the CDR3 DNA reads TGTGCCAGCAGGAGACATGCCTACGAGCAGTACTTC.

The rearrangement joins TRBV18 to TRBJ1-4; TRBD1 might be the D (6 bases). The CDR3 contains 17 residues. Trimming shortened V by 3 bases and J by 0 bases, and 14 bases separated the two germline ends. CDR1 and CDR2 from the germline V gene are KGHSH and LQKENI. The CDR3 region is CASSPDSGMATNEKLFF. DNA of the CDR3: TGTGCCAGCTCACCGGACAGTGGGATGGCAACTAATGAAAAACTGTTTTTT. Variable domain in full (rest from reference TRBV18 and TRBJ1-4): NAGVMQNPRHLVRRRGQEARLRCSPMKGHSHVYWYRQLPEEGLKFMVYLQKENIIDESGMPKERFSAEFPKEGPSILRIQQVVRGDSAAYFCASSPDSGMATNEKLFFGSGTQLSVL.

The V gene is TRBV5-6, the J gene TRBJ1-1; D may be TRBD1 (6 bases). CDR3 size: 15 residues. Germline values: CDR1 SGHDT, CDR2 YYEEEE. Trimming took 0 bases from V and 6 from J, leaving 15 bases between them. Here the CDR3 reads CASSLAGTPPPEAFF. The DNA of the CDR3 is TGTGCCAGCAGCTTGGCGGGGACACCACCCCCTGAAGCTTTCTTT.

The CDR3 DNA follows: TGTGCCAGCACCCATAGCGGGAGTATGACAGATACGCAGTATTTT. Its protein is CASTHSGSMTDTQYF. V usage is TRBV7-8 and J usage is TRBJ2-3; 9 bases map to TRBD2. The ends lost 7 bases at V and 3 bases at J; junction bases unmatched: 8. Germline lookup yields CDR1 SGHVS and CDR2 FQNEAQ. CDR3 length equals 15 residues.

V and J are TRBV7-9 and TRBJ1-5; unclear D gene. V lost 5 bases to trimming and J lost 5 bases, with 13 bases between them. This CDR3 spans 14 amino acids. Germline V gene sequence: CDR1 SEHNR, CDR2 FQNEAQ (reference sequence). The CDR3 spells CASSLPGRDQPQHF. CDR3 sequence (DNA): TGTGCCAGCAGCCTCCCCGGGAGGGATCAGCCCCAGCATTTT. The whole variable domain, remainder taken from reference TRBV7-9 and TRBJ1-5, is DTGVSQNPRHKITKRGQNVTFRCDPISEHNRLYWYRQTLGQGPEFLTYFQNEAQLEKSRLLSDRFSAERPKGSFSTLEIQRTEQGDSAMYLCASSLPGRDQPQHFGDGTRLSIL.

The CDR3 spells CATSREGPKNYNEQFF. The DNA for the CDR3 is TGTGCCACCAGCCGGGAGGGTCCGAAGAACTACAATGAGCAGTTCTTC. The V and J genes are TRBV15 and TRBJ2-1; TRBD2 agrees at 8 bases. The length of the CDR3 is 16 residues. Germline CDR1 LNHNV, CDR2 YYDKDF (reference sequence). The ends lost 5 bases at V and 3 bases at J; junction bases unmatched: 9.

This clone was counted between two and nine times. The J gene is TRBJ1-2, the V gene TRBV7-2; D is possibly TRBD1 (6 bases). Looked up from germline, CDR1 is SGHTA and CDR2 is FQGNSA. The CDR3 runs to 14 residues. V lost 5 bases and J 4 bases, leaving 14 bases between the germline ends. The CDR3 sequence is CASSATGSTYGYTF. CDR3 bases: TGTGCCAGCAGCGCTACAGGGTCGACCTATGGCTACACCTTC.